The 32 T cell receptor beta chains below all came from one sample that was sequenced in a study of control samples from healthy donors and cancer patients. The repertoire was sequenced with immunoSEQ multiplex PCR; TCRdb's copy has only in-frame clones and lacks some. The data hold under 200,000 clones, with about 94% observed a single time. Sequencing used blood. Receptors were obtained from a woman in her thirties or forties in good health.

Here the CDR3 DNA reads TGTGCCATCAGTGATTCTTCCTCGACAGGGGAGAGGCAGTATTTT. As protein: CAISDSSSTGERQYF. The chain employs TRBV10-3 and TRBJ2-3, with TRBD1 identical over 8 bases. From germline, CDR1 is ENHRY and CDR2 SYGVKD. The trim removed 3 bases at V and 11 bases at J, leaving 13 bases unmatched. The CDR3 is 15 residues long.

This chain links TRBV6-6 with TRBJ1-1; the match to TRBD1 covers 7 bases. The CDR3 sequence is 15 residues long. V shed 5 bases, J shed 7 bases, and the junction held 13 bases outside the gene matches. Germline V gene lookup returns CDR1 MNHNY and CDR2 SVGAGI (reference sequence). The CDR3: CASSPRTGSKGEAFF. The DNA of the CDR3 is TGTGCCAGCAGTCCCAGGACAGGTTCGAAGGGTGAAGCTTTCTTT.

This sequence joins TRBV6-5 and TRBJ1-1, with 7 nucleotides matching TRBD1. Germline V lookup: CDR1 MNHEY, CDR2 SVGAGI. Trimming cost V 8 bases and J 2 bases; bases outside gene matches: 8. This CDR3 has 14 amino acids. The CDR3 sequence: CASRDRVPNTEAFF. The CDR3 DNA is TGTGCCAGCCGGGACAGAGTCCCCAACACTGAAGCTTTCTTT.

The chain links TRBV28 to TRBJ1-2, with 8 bases identical to TRBD1. The germline V gene encodes CDR1 MDHEN and CDR2 SYDVKM. Losses at the gene ends were 7 bases for V and 2 bases for J; bases not matched to a gene: 9. There are 15 residues in the CDR3. CDR3: CASNGAGGENYGYTF. The CDR3 nucleotides read TGTGCCAGCAATGGCGCAGGGGGCGAAAACTATGGCTACACCTTC.

CDR3 DNA sequence: TGTGCCAGCAGCAGACAGGGGGCGCGGGAGACCCAGTACTTC. As protein: CASSRQGARETQYF. The chain carries TRBV7-9 and TRBJ2-5; 10 positions match TRBD1. V gave up 5 bases and J gave up 5 bases; unmatched junction bases: 5. Looked up from germline, CDR1 is SEHNR and CDR2 is FQNEAQ (reference sequence). CDR3 length: 14 residues.

The chain links TRBV4-2 to TRBJ2-2; D gene uncertain. This CDR3 region has 15 residues. V gave up 0 bases and J gave up 4 bases, with 9 bases separating them. CDR1 LGHNA and CDR2 YNFKEQ come from the germline V gene. CDR3 sequence (DNA): TGTGCCAGCAGCCAAGATCGGTGGACCACCGGGGAGCTGTTTTTT. Its protein is CASSQDRWTTGELFF.

The V call is TRBV7-6, the J call TRBJ1-4; D unresolved. The V gene's germline CDR1 is SGHVS and CDR2 FNYEAQ. The CDR3 consists of 15 residues. With 0 bases removed from V and 7 bases from J, the gap between germline ends came to 12 bases. The CDR3, as DNA: TGTGCCAGCAGCTTAGCCGACGTGATGCCTGAAAAACTGTTTTTT. This encodes CASSLADVMPEKLFF.

This sequence joins TRBV4-3 and TRBJ1-2, with D unresolved. The CDR3 extends over 14 amino acids. The germline gives CDR1 LGHNA, CDR2 YSLEER. V dropped 0 bases and J dropped 4 bases, with 9 bases sitting between them. The CDR3 region has the DNA TGCGCCAGCAGCCAAGAGGAGGGAACCTATGGCTACACCTTC. Encoded protein: CASSQEEGTYGYTF.

The chain couples TRBV21-1 to TRBJ1-2; the listed D gene, TRBD1, was not tested against the DNA. TRBV21-1 corresponds to a pseudogene. This CDR3 comprises 15 residues. The DNA of the CDR3 is TGTGCCAGCAGCAAAGCCTGGGACAGCCCCTATGGCTACACCTTC. This codes for CASSKAWDSPYGYTF.

This clone occurred a few times. V and J are TRBV4-2 and TRBJ1-2; the D is unclear. Trimming stripped 0 bases from V and 6 bases from J, with 17 bases between. Germline CDR1 reads LGHNA; CDR2 reads YNFKEQ. The CDR3 totals 16 residues. As DNA, the CDR3 is TGTGCCAGCAGCCAAGATCGGGCCGAACGGAGGAATGGCTACACCTTC. Encoded protein: CASSQDRAERRNGYTF.

This clone was detected once. V and J are TRBV5-1 and TRBJ2-7; 9 bases fit TRBD2. The ends lost 4 bases at V and 6 bases at J; junction bases unmatched: 17. The CDR3 is 17 amino acids. Germline-derived CDR1 and CDR2 are SGHRS and YFSETQ. The CDR3 bases are TGCGCCAGCAGCCCTAGCGTAGGCGGGAGGGCCTCTCGCGAGCAGTACTTC. It codes for CASSPSVGGRASREQYF.

The gene calls are TRBV9 and TRBJ2-2; 9 bases line up with TRBD1. The length of the CDR3 is 15 residues. V shed 4 bases, J shed 5 bases, and the junction held 6 bases outside the gene matches. Germline V gene lookup returns CDR1 SGDLS and CDR2 YYNGEE. In DNA form, the CDR3 reads TGTGCCAGCAGCACACAGGGGGCGGGTACCGGGGAGCTGTTTTTT. This sequence encodes CASSTQGAGTGELFF.

V gene TRBV5-1 combines with J gene TRBJ2-7; TRBD2 matches 10 bases. In germline, CDR1 is SGHRS, CDR2 YFSETQ. This CDR3 has 14 residues. Losses at the gene ends were 3 bases for V and 6 bases for J; bases not matched to a gene: 6. The CDR3 protein is CASSSSGGHPEQYF. DNA of the CDR3: TGCGCCAGCAGCTCTAGCGGGGGTCACCCCGAGCAGTACTTC.

This clone was seen a single time. The chain combines TRBV10-1 with TRBJ1-6; D not resolved. The CDR3 has 14 amino acids. V lost 4 bases, J lost 7 bases, and 11 bases lay in between. The germline V gene encodes CDR1 WNHNN and CDR2 SYGVQD (reference sequence). The CDR3 sequence: CASSAGDENSPLHF. The CDR3 DNA is TGCGCCAGCAGTGCCGGGGATGAGAATTCACCCCTCCACTTT.

V gene TRBV6-6 combines with J gene TRBJ1-5; 8 nucleotides match TRBD1. CDR1 and CDR2 (germline): MNHNY, SVGAGI (reference sequence). V dropped 6 bases and J dropped 6; count of bases not matched to a gene: 4. This CDR3 spans 13 amino acids. For the CDR3, the DNA is TGTGCCAGCAGGACAGGGGCGGGTCAGCCCCAGCATTTT. Translated, it gives CASRTGAGQPQHF.

V usage is TRBV11-2 and J usage is TRBJ1-3; maybe TRBD1 (5 bases). The CDR3 sequence is 17 residues long. The ends were cut back, 3 bases at V and 0 bases at J, with 15 bases in the middle. Germline CDR1 is SGHAT and CDR2 is FQNNGV. CDR3 coding DNA: TGTGCCAGCAGCTTGTCCCTTGGGGCCCTCTCTGGAAACACCATATATTTT. Its protein product is CASSLSLGALSGNTIYF.

The gene calls are TRBV13 and TRBJ1-1; D is ambiguous. The CDR3 is 17 amino acids. Germline V gives CDR1 PRHDT, CDR2 FYEKMQ (reference sequence). Trimming shortened V by 5 bases and J by 0 bases, and 19 bases separated the two germline ends. CDR3 DNA: TGTGCCAGCAGCGTCTCCGCCCGGTTCGAAATGAACACTGAAGCTTTCTTT. Translating gives CASSVSARFEMNTEAFF.

Points on this clone: Other DNA sequences in the same sample also yield this CDR3. This rearrangement joins TRBV19 to TRBJ1-1, with D tentatively TRBD1 (5 bases). The CDR3 has 15 amino acids. Germline V CDR1 and CDR2: LNHDA, SQIVND (reference sequence). The V end was cut by 3 bases, the J end by 5 bases, with 16 bases between. CDR3 sequence (DNA): TGTGCCAGTAGTATCGGGGCGGGGTGGGGAACTGAAGCTTTCTTT. It specifies CASSIGAGWGTEAFF.

This chain joins TRBV21-1 and TRBJ1-5; the table assigns TRBD1, which was not confirmed against the DNA. TRBV21-1 is labeled a pseudogene. There are 17 residues in the CDR3. CDR3 region: CARSGDRYFNSNQPQHF. As DNA, the CDR3 is TGTGCCAGAAGTGGGGACAGGTACTTCAATAGCAATCAGCCCCAGCATTTT.

The chain has TRBV19 and TRBJ2-3; D is undetermined. The CDR3 runs 13 residues. Germline V gene lookup returns CDR1 LNHDA and CDR2 SQIVND (reference sequence). Between the trimmed V and J ends, which lost 4 bases and 6 bases, there was a span of 11 bases. CDR3 in DNA: TGTGCCAGTAGTACTATTGCGGAGGATACGCAGTATTTT. This codes for CASSTIAEDTQYF.

This sequence joins TRBV7-2 and TRBJ2-1, with D maybe TRBD2 (5 bases). This CDR3 has 18 amino acids. Germline CDR1 is SGHTA and CDR2 is FQGNSA. Trimming took off 6 bases at V and 0 bases at J, with 21 bases between the two ends. The CDR3 DNA reads as TGTGCCAGCAGAAAATATTGGAGGACGGCGAGCTCCTACAATGAGCAGTTCTTC. It is translated as CASRKYWRTASSYNEQFF.

V and J are TRBV29-1 and TRBJ1-2, with a tentative D call TRBD1 (5 bases). V lost 7 bases and J 2 bases, leaving 14 bases between the germline ends. Looked up from germline, CDR1 is SQVTM and CDR2 is ANQGSEA. CDR3 length equals 13 residues. The CDR3 DNA reads as TGCAGCGCAGGGAGAAGTTTGAACTATGGCTACACCTTC. This gives the protein CSAGRSLNYGYTF.

The gene calls are TRBV7-9 and TRBJ1-1; no definite D call. This CDR3 spans 14 amino acids. The V end was cut by 2 bases, the J end by 2 bases, with 9 bases between. Germline lookup yields CDR1 SEHNR and CDR2 FQNEAQ (reference sequence). In DNA form, the CDR3 reads TGTGCCAGCAGCTTAATTGCACATAACACTGAAGCTTTCTTT. This sequence encodes CASSLIAHNTEAFF. Complete variable domain (other parts from reference TRBV7-9 and TRBJ1-1): DTGVSQNPRHKITKRGQNVTFRCDPISEHNRLYWYRQTLGQGPEFLTYFQNEAQLEKSRLLSDRFSAERPKGSFSTLEIQRTEQGDSAMYLCASSLIAHNTEAFFGQGTRLTVV.

The gene calls are TRBV9 and TRBJ2-5; D tentatively reads TRBD1 or TRBD2 (5 bases each). This CDR3 is 13 amino acids long. With 1 base removed from V and 2 bases from J, the gap between germline ends came to 6 bases. Germline assignment: CDR1 SGDLS and CDR2 YYNGEE. The CDR3 bases are TGTGCCAGCAGCGTATGGGGGCAAGAGACCCAGTACTTC. This translates into CASSVWGQETQYF.

V and J are TRBV20-1 and TRBJ2-7; 11 positions agree with TRBD1. V lost 3 bases and J lost 3; bases outside the gene matches: 7. Germline V gene sequence: CDR1 DFQATT, CDR2 SNEGSKA (reference sequence). The CDR3 consists of 15 residues. The CDR3 reads CSASYGTGGYYEQYF. In DNA, the CDR3 is TGCAGTGCTAGTTACGGGACAGGGGGTTACTACGAGCAGTACTTC.

The chain combines TRBV3-1 (or the pseudogene TRBV3-2) with TRBJ1-1, with D possibly matching TRBD1 (5 bases). V was clipped by 2 bases and J by 3 bases, with 13 bases between them. There are 15 residues in the CDR3. Germline values: CDR1 LGHDT, CDR2 YNNKEL (reference sequence). The CDR3 spells CASSQPSRGDTEAFF. The CDR3 region has the DNA TGTGCCAGCAGCCAACCGTCCCGGGGGGACACTGAAGCTTTCTTT.

The chain couples TRBV7-2 to TRBJ2-5, with no clear D. Germline V gene data show CDR1 as SGHTA and CDR2 as FQGNSA. The CDR3 runs to 12 residues. V lost 0 bases and J 5 bases, leaving 4 bases between the germline ends. DNA for the CDR3: TGTGCCAGCAGCTTAGCAGGGGAGACCCAGTACTTC. This codes for CASSLAGETQYF.

V gene TRBV11-3 combines with J gene TRBJ1-1; a possible D gene is TRBD1 (5 bases). The germline gives CDR1 SGHNT, CDR2 YENEEA. Deletions cut 1 base from V and 8 bases from J, with 11 bases between. This CDR3 has 13 residues. The CDR3 loop is CASSLAPTVEAFF. The CDR3 DNA reads TGTGCCAGCAGCTTAGCCCCGACAGTAGAAGCTTTCTTT.

J is TRBJ1-2 and V is TRBV7-9; TRBD1 might be the D (5 bases). Trimming took off 5 bases at V and 2 bases at J, with 18 bases between the two ends. Germline-derived CDR1 and CDR2 are SEHNR and FQNEAQ (reference sequence). This CDR3 contains 16 residues. The CDR3 coding sequence is TGTGCCAGCAGCCCACCGGGGGGACTCCCAAACTATGGCTACACCTTC. Its translation: CASSPPGGLPNYGYTF.

V usage is TRBV7-2 and J usage is TRBJ1-5; the match to TRBD1 covers 11 bases. CDR3 length equals 15 residues. The germline CDR1 and CDR2 sequences are SGHTA and FQGNSA. J lost 6 bases, V lost 5 bases, and 6 bases had no gene match. Here the CDR3 reads CASSRTGGNGQPQHF. In nucleotides, the CDR3 is TGTGCCAGCAGCCGGACAGGGGGCAATGGTCAGCCCCAGCATTTT.

J is TRBJ2-7 and V is TRBV2; a possible D gene is TRBD2 (6 bases). Between the trimmed V and J ends, which lost 2 bases and 6 bases, there was a span of 11 bases. The CDR3 extends over 13 amino acids. CDR1 and CDR2 from the germline V gene are SNHLY and FYNNEI. Here the CDR3 reads CASSELAGIEQYF. The CDR3 region has the DNA TGTGCCAGCAGTGAACTGGCGGGGATCGAGCAGTACTTC.

This chain connects TRBV2 to TRBJ1-2, with TRBD1 identical over 9 bases. The CDR3 is 14 residues long. CDR1 is SNHLY and CDR2 is FYNNEI in the germline V gene. V shed 6 bases and J 4 bases; nucleotides not matched to a gene: 6. CDR3 sequence (DNA): TGTGCCAGCAGCGGGGGACAGGGCGGCTATGGCTACACCTTC. It is translated as CASSGGQGGYGYTF.